The T cell receptor beta chain described here comes from a study of blood T cell repertoires in COVID-19. Germline CDR1 SGHRS, CDR2 YFSETQ. CDR3 length: 14 amino acids. Trimming left V 4 bases short and J 0 bases short, with 10 bases between. In the authors' workflow: The authors estimated nucleated cell counts from reference gene primer amplification. TCRdb keeps only in-frame clones here, not all; method: immunoSEQ multiplex PCR. V and J calls and clone size come straight from that table; D and trimming were deduced from the DNA. The top ten hold 1.8% of the sample, which has 400,000 to 500,000 clones, around 89% seen once.

This chain uses TRBV5-1 with TRBJ1-2, with D maybe TRBD1 (5 bases). The sequence was obtained from a woman in her 40s who had recovered from COVID-19. Specimen: PBMCs or T cells enriched from blood (not recorded which). CDR3 residues: CASSQGGSNYGYTF. The CDR3 bases are TGCGCCAGCAGCCAGGGAGGGTCTAACTATGGCTACACCTTC.